The 27 T cell receptor beta chains in this list originate from one sample, sequenced in a study of T cell repertoires in cytomegalovirus infection. TCRdb processed the reads anew with MiXCR; each CDR3 protein has one entry. The table lists roughly 640,000 distinct CDR3 sequences, around 24% of them singletons, with around 7.6% in the top ten. Material: CD8+ T cells from PBMCs. All receptors derive from a human donor in good health (CMV status not recorded). Some clones in this sample may be carry-over from other donors' samples.

This clonotype was found a few times. The DNA of the CDR3 is TGTGCCAGCAGCCCAGACAGGAATCCCTACGAGCAGTACGTC. Its translation: CASSPDRNPYEQYV. V usage is TRBV7-9 and J usage is TRBJ2-7, with D tentatively TRBD1 (6 bases). V shed 5 bases and J shed 2 bases, with 13 bases lying between them. The CDR3 contains 14 residues. Germline CDR1 reads SEHNR; CDR2 reads FQNEAQ (reference sequence).

The chain couples TRBV6-2 or TRBV6-3 to TRBJ1-5; 7 nucleotides agree with TRBD1. The length of the CDR3 is 16 residues. Looked up from germline, CDR1 is MNHEY and CDR2 is SVGEGT. The J segment lost 6 bases and the V segment lost 2 bases, leaving 10 bases of the junction unmatched. The CDR3 protein is CASSYVGRTGVQPQHF. DNA for the CDR3: TGTGCCAGCAGTTACGTTGGCCGGACAGGAGTTCAGCCCCAGCATTTT.

Ten or more counts support this clonotype. The chain combines TRBV7-9 with TRBJ2-1; 7 bases are shared with TRBD1. The CDR3 runs to 15 residues. V gave up 4 bases and J gave up 2 bases; unmatched junction bases: 5. CDR1 SEHNR and CDR2 FQNEAQ come from the germline V gene (reference sequence). CDR3 nucleotide sequence: TGTGCCAGCAGCTACACAGGGGCCCCCTACAATGAGCAGTTCTTC. Translating gives CASSYTGAPYNEQFF.

The chain is built from TRBV6-5 and TRBJ2-3; 7 bases map to TRBD2. Germline CDR1 and CDR2: MNHEY and SVGAGI. CDR3 length equals 16 residues. V lost 2 bases, J lost 0 bases, and 5 bases stayed unmatched. The CDR3 DNA reads as TGTGCCAGCAGTTACGAAGCGGGGACTAGCACAGATACGCAGTATTTT. This sequence encodes CASSYEAGTSTDTQYF.

This CDR3 reads CASSESGGIQPQHF. CDR3 nucleotides: TGTGCCAGCAGTGAATCGGGCGGGATTCAGCCCCAGCATTTT. J is TRBJ1-5 and V is TRBV25-1; D gene uncertain. CDR3 length: 14 residues. The germline CDR1 and CDR2 sequences are MGHDK and SYGVNS. Trimming pared 1 base from V and 6 bases from J, leaving 10 bases between.

V gene TRBV19 combines with J gene TRBJ2-1; the match to TRBD2 covers 11 bases. Germline V gene data show CDR1 as LNHDA and CDR2 as SQIVND (reference sequence). The V segment lost 3 bases and the J segment 5 bases; nucleotides outside the gene matches: 12. The CDR3 runs to 18 residues. This CDR3 is CASSMGLAGGPLHNEQFF. CDR3 DNA: TGTGCCAGTAGTATGGGCCTAGCGGGGGGCCCTCTCCACAATGAGCAGTTCTTC.

This clonotype was observed many times. CDR3: CASSADAGAGGELFF. The CDR3 nucleotides read TGTGCCAGCAGCGCCGATGCGGGGGCCGGCGGGGAGCTGTTTTTT. The chain uses TRBV7-6 and TRBJ2-2, with D perhaps TRBD2 (7 bases). The V gene lost 5 bases and the J gene lost 7 bases, with 17 bases spanning the gap. The CDR3 runs to 15 residues. Germline V gives CDR1 SGHVS, CDR2 FNYEAQ.

This clonotype was found a few times. The chain recombines TRBV28 with TRBJ2-7; D not resolved. V shed 4 bases and J shed 7 bases, with 11 bases lying between them. This CDR3 is built from 12 residues. CDR1 and CDR2 (germline): MDHEN, SYDVKM. The CDR3 DNA reads as TGTGCCAGCAGTTCGTGGGATGGGGAGCAGTACGTC. It codes for CASSSWDGEQYV.

The sample holds a few counts of this clonotype. The chain carries TRBV27 and TRBJ2-7, with TRBD1 matching 9 bases. The CDR3 contains 15 residues. The germline V gene has CDR1 MNHEY and CDR2 SMNVEV (reference sequence). V dropped 7 bases and J dropped 4; count of bases not matched to a gene: 11. CDR3 residues: CASKGKGQGFYEQYV. The CDR3 bases are TGTGCCAGCAAAGGAAAAGGACAGGGGTTTTACGAGCAGTACGTC.

Ten or more counts support this clonotype. This chain uses TRBV10-3 with TRBJ2-5; D ambiguous. This CDR3 is built from 13 residues. V dropped 2 bases and J dropped 1 base, with 5 bases sitting between them. CDR1 is ENHRY and CDR2 is SYGVKD in the germline V gene. The CDR3 loop reads CAISEISQETQYF. As DNA, the CDR3 is TGTGCCATCAGTGAGATAAGCCAAGAGACCCAGTACTTC.

This clonotype was counted many times. This chain connects TRBV7-9 to TRBJ1-1; TRBD1 agrees at 8 bases. The CDR3 is made up of 15 amino acids. The V gene's germline CDR1 is SEHNR and CDR2 FQNEAQ (reference sequence). Trimming took 5 bases from V and 4 from J; bases not matched to a gene: 9. CDR3 amino acids: CASSARQGAGTEAFF. CDR3 nucleotide sequence: TGTGCCAGCAGCGCCCGGCAGGGGGCTGGCACTGAAGCTTTCTTT.

This sequence joins TRBV10-3 and TRBJ2-7, with a tentative D call TRBD1 (6 bases). V lost 6 bases to trimming and J lost 1 base, with 16 bases between them. CDR3 length equals 15 residues. The germline V gene has CDR1 ENHRY and CDR2 SYGVKD. The CDR3 coding sequence is TGTGCCATCAGGGTTTTCCTGACAGGTTCCTACGAGCAGTACTTC. Translated, it gives CAIRVFLTGSYEQYF.

The J gene is TRBJ2-7, the V gene TRBV29-1; D is unclear. Germline CDR1 reads SQVTM; CDR2 reads ANQGSEA. V lost 3 bases and J lost 1, with 10 bases in between. The CDR3 contains 13 residues. CDR3 sequence (DNA): TGCAGCGTTGATGCAGGCCGATCCTACGAGCAGTACTTC. It codes for CSVDAGRSYEQYF.

The chain recombines TRBV20-1 with TRBJ1-6, with D maybe TRBD1 (5 bases). CDR3 size: 14 residues. V gave up 6 bases and J gave up 5 bases, with 14 bases separating them. The germline CDR1 and CDR2 sequences are DFQATT and SNEGSKA (reference sequence). Written as DNA, the CDR3 is TGCAGTGCCATATATCGGGGCGATAATTCACCCCTCCACTTT. It specifies CSAIYRGDNSPLHF.

The chain combines TRBV2 with TRBJ2-1; D is unclear. Germline V gene lookup returns CDR1 SNHLY and CDR2 FYNNEI. The V and J ends lost 2 bases and 4 bases respectively, with 15 bases between them. This CDR3 is 16 amino acids long. The CDR3 reads CASSESGSAIYNEQFF. The CDR3 nucleotides are TGTGCCAGCAGTGAATCCGGCTCGGCGATATACAATGAGCAGTTCTTC.

This clonotype was seen at least ten times. The chain uses TRBV7-6 and TRBJ2-7, with D hard to call. Trimming pared 1 base from V and 2 bases from J, leaving 15 bases between. The germline V gene has CDR1 SGHVS and CDR2 FNYEAQ. The CDR3 has 16 amino acids. The DNA for the CDR3 is TGTGCCAGCAGCTTAGAAACATCAAGGCCTGCCTACGAGCAGTACTTC. Translation: CASSLETSRPAYEQYF.

The chain couples TRBV29-1 to TRBJ1-1; tentative D call: TRBD1 (5 bases). V lost 4 bases, J lost 6 bases, and 15 bases lay in between. CDR1 is SQVTM, CDR2 ANQGSEA, per germline. This CDR3 comprises 13 residues. CDR3 nucleotides: TGCAGCGTTGCCCAGGGAGAGTTGTCTGAAGCTTTCTTT. Amino acids: CSVAQGELSEAFF.

At least ten counts were recorded for this clonotype. This chain uses TRBV7-9 with TRBJ1-1, with D possibly being TRBD1 (5 bases). The germline V and J ends were trimmed by 2 bases and 4 bases, with 20 bases remaining between them. Germline V gives CDR1 SEHNR, CDR2 FQNEAQ (reference sequence). There are 17 residues in the CDR3. DNA of the CDR3: TGTGCCAGCAGCTTAAGGTCGGTCAGGGCGGAGGGCACTGAAGCTTTCTTT. Its translation: CASSLRSVRAEGTEAFF.

The chain combines TRBV20-1 with TRBJ2-6, with unresolved D. Germline V lookup: CDR1 DFQATT, CDR2 SNEGSKA (reference sequence). The CDR3 is 15 amino acids. Trimming removed 2 bases from V and 0 bases from J, with 8 bases in between. The CDR3 reads CSARPRFSGANVLTF. The CDR3 nucleotides read TGCAGTGCTAGACCCCGTTTCTCTGGGGCCAACGTCCTGACTTTC.

Remarks on this clonotype: The conserved final phenylalanine or tryptophan is absent from the CDR3, which likely points to a read error. The gene calls are TRBV7-6 and TRBJ2-5; D may be TRBD1 or TRBD2 (5 bases each). The germline gives CDR1 SGHVS, CDR2 FNYEAQ. This CDR3 comprises 15 residues. Trimming left V 5 bases short and J 5 bases short, with 18 bases between. The CDR3: CASSHAGTLMETQYS. The CDR3 DNA reads as TGTGCCAGCAGCCATGCTGGGACCCTCATGGAGACCCAGTACTCC.

This clonotype was recorded a few times. The chain uses TRBV2 and TRBJ2-3, with D perhaps matching TRBD1 (6 bases). The CDR3 extends over 15 amino acids. Per the germline V gene, CDR1 is SNHLY and CDR2 is FYNNEI. Trimming stripped 10 bases from V and 0 bases from J, with 17 bases between. The CDR3 spells CATPGQPNSTDTQYF. The CDR3, as DNA: TGTGCCACCCCAGGACAGCCAAATAGCACAGATACGCAGTATTTT. Full variable domain (remainder filled in from reference TRBV2 and TRBJ2-3): EPEVTQTPSHQVTQMGQEVILRCVPISNHLYFYWYRQILGQKVEFLVSFYNNEISEKSEIFDDQFSVERPDGSNFTLKIRSTKLEDSAMYFCATPGQPNSTDTQYFGPGTRLTVL.

This clonotype was seen repeatedly, ten times or more. The V and J genes are TRBV7-2 and TRBJ2-7; tentative D call: TRBD1 (6 bases). Trimming took off 3 bases at V and 2 bases at J, with 14 bases between the two ends. Germline V gene data show CDR1 as SGHTA and CDR2 as FQGNSA. The CDR3 is 15 residues long. CDR3 DNA: TGTGCCAGCAGCTTTTACCTAGGGGGAGCCTACGAGCAGTACGTC. It yields the protein CASSFYLGGAYEQYV.

The V gene is TRBV6-1, the J gene TRBJ1-5; D is uncertain. The CDR3 is 16 amino acids. Germline V gene lookup returns CDR1 MNHNS and CDR2 SASEGT. Trimming pared 6 bases from V and 4 bases from J, leaving 19 bases between. The CDR3 DNA is TGTGCCAGCAGCCCCAAGAACATCGTAAGGAATCAGCCCCAGCATTTT. Translating gives CASSPKNIVRNQPQHF.

V usage is TRBV28 and J usage is TRBJ1-1, with 8 positions matching TRBD1. From germline, CDR1 is MDHEN and CDR2 SYDVKM. The CDR3 extends over 11 amino acids. Trimming removed 10 bases from V and 4 bases from J; junction bases left unmatched: 2. CDR3 amino acids: CAITGGTEAFF. CDR3 DNA: TGTGCCATCACAGGGGGCACTGAAGCTTTCTTT.

Details on this clonotype: A clone one base away is much larger, so this may be a read error. The rearrangement links TRBV7-2 to TRBJ2-3; perhaps TRBD2 as D (6 bases). Looked up from germline, CDR1 is SGHTA and CDR2 is FQGNSA. The CDR3 runs to 14 residues. Trimming stripped 2 bases from V and 7 bases from J, with 13 bases between. CDR3 nucleotide sequence: TGTGCCAGCAGCTTATGGCTAGCGTGGAATACGCAGTATTTT. Translated: CASSLWLAWNTQYF.

This clonotype showed up just a few times. The chain recombines TRBV20-1 with TRBJ1-2; TRBD1 agrees at 7 bases. The CDR3 has 13 amino acids. From germline, CDR1 is DFQATT and CDR2 SNEGSKA (reference sequence). Trimming removed 4 bases from V and 2 bases from J; junction bases left unmatched: 4. The CDR3 spells CSATDRENYGYTF. As DNA, the CDR3 is TGCAGTGCTACCGACAGGGAAAACTATGGCTACACCTTC.

There are a few counts of this clonotype. The chain carries TRBV5-6 and TRBJ1-1, with 11 nucleotides matching TRBD1. Germline-derived CDR1 and CDR2 are SGHDT and YYEEEE. V gave up 5 bases and J gave up 10 bases; unmatched junction bases: 10. This CDR3 comprises 14 residues. CDR3 protein: CASSGTGGLFGAFF. The CDR3 nucleotides are TGTGCCAGCAGTGGGACAGGGGGGCTTTTCGGAGCTTTCTTT.